The text below deals with one T cell receptor (beta chain). Antigen specificity is unknown. This specimen belongs to a study of CD8 T cells in Susac syndrome. Study-wide findings and caveats: The study recognized that the number of individuals in its TCR sequencing and HLA analysis was relatively small.

Healthy donors served as age- and sex-matched controls. Negative isolation was used for CD8+ and CD4+ T cells, and FACS enrichment was applied to TEMRA cells. With random hexamers, roughly 0.5 to 1 ug RNA was reverse transcribed. With immunoSEQ multiplex PCR, TCR beta CDR3 was amplified across 54 Vbeta and 13 Jbeta. In TCRdb, the immunoSEQ multiplex PCR reads were re-called with MiXCR into one record per CDR3 protein. Of 120,000 to 150,000 distinct CDR3 sequences in the sample, approximately 93% are singletons; the top ten hold roughly 0.083%. The CDR3 is made up of 16 amino acids. Per the germline V gene, CDR1 is SGHDT and CDR2 is YYEEEE. V lost 2 bases to trimming and J lost 1 base; unmatched junction nucleotides: 6.

The TCR sequence derives from a human donor in good health. The sequenced material came from CD4+ T cells from PBMCs. V gene TRBV5-6 combines with J gene TRBJ2-7, with TRBD2 identical over 10 bases. CDR3 loop: CASSFFGLAESYEQYF. Here the CDR3 DNA reads TGTGCCAGCAGCTTCTTCGGACTAGCGGAATCCTACGAGCAGTACTTC.